The rows below give T cell receptor beta chains drawn from one sample of a study of blood T cell repertoires in COVID-19. The table came from immunoSEQ multiplex PCR; TCRdb's copy has only in-frame clones and leaves some out. The sample comprises 250,000 or so clones, 70% to 90% of which are singletons, and under 4% rests with the top ten. Sample: peripheral blood. Receptor source: a man aged 18 to 30 with active or convalescent COVID-19. Each CDR3 is given with its conserved first and last residue. The D gene is left open where the match is weak. Clone sizes are given selectively: once, few, many, or a class where the clone is expanded.

cdr3_length	clone_size	v_call	d_call	j_call	cdr3_aa	cdr3_nt
13	once	TRBV20-1	-	TRBJ1-5	CSASQGANQPQHF	TGCAGTGCTAGTCAAGGGGCAAATCAGCCCCAGCATTTT
15	-	TRBV6-2/TRBV6-3	-	TRBJ2-7	CASSLMMGQDYEQYF	TGTGCCAGCAGCCTTATGATGGGGCAGGACTACGAGCAGTACTTC
14	-	TRBV6-5	TRBD1	TRBJ2-7	CASSRDRGRNEQYF	TGTGCCAGCAGCCGGGACAGGGGGCGAAACGAGCAGTACTTC
16	-	TRBV6-5	-	TRBJ2-5	CASSYSSGGRPGTQYF	TGTGCCAGCAGTTACTCGTCCGGGGGGCGACCAGGGACCCAGTACTTC
11	-	TRBV7-9	-	TRBJ2-3	CAGLRTDTQYF	TGTGCCGGGCTACGCACAGATACGCAGTATTTT
16	few	TRBV9	TRBD1	TRBJ2-1	CASSVGDSFAYNEQFF	TGTGCCAGCAGCGTAGGGGACAGCTTTGCATACAATGAGCAGTTCTTC
13	-	TRBV7-9	-	TRBJ2-5	CATVRGPQETQYF	TGTGCCACCGTCAGGGGTCCCCAAGAGACCCAGTACTTC
16	-	TRBV5-1	TRBD2	TRBJ2-3	CASSLALAGSTDTQYF	TGCGCCAGCAGCTTGGCACTAGCGGGGAGCACAGATACGCAGTATTTT
16	few	TRBV5-4	-	TRBJ1-4	CASSLSGGTGREKLFF	TGTGCCAGCAGCTTGTCGGGGGGAACCGGGAGGGAAAAACTGTTTTTT
15	few	TRBV7-2	-	TRBJ1-5	CASSLGGVSNQPQHF	TGTGCCAGCAGCTTAGGGGGAGTAAGCAATCAGCCCCAGCATTTT
14	-	TRBV30	TRBD1	TRBJ2-7	CAWSVRDRGYEQYF	TGTGCCTGGAGTGTTCGGGACAGGGGCTACGAGCAGTACTTC
14	-	TRBV4-2	-	TRBJ2-4	CASSQGGVGNIQYF	TGTGCCAGCAGCCAAGGGGGGGTTGGAAACATTCAGTACTTC
13	-	TRBV7-3	TRBD2	TRBJ2-7	CASSLDPGGEQYF	TGTGCCAGCAGCTTGGATCCGGGGGGAGAGCAGTACTTC
12	-	TRBV28	-	TRBJ1-4	CASSSSGEKLFF	TGTGCCAGCAGTTCGTCGGGAGAAAAACTGTTTTTT
14	-	TRBV4-3	-	TRBJ1-6	CASSQDMANSPLHF	TGCGCCAGCAGCCAAGATATGGCAAATTCACCCCTCCACTTT
14	-	TRBV6-2/TRBV6-3	-	TRBJ2-7	CASSYSSRGYEQYF	TGTGCCAGCAGTTACTCCTCCAGGGGTTACGAGCAGTACTTC
13	-	TRBV6-5	-	TRBJ1-4	CASSYRGGEKLFF	TGTGCCAGCAGTTACAGGGGTGGTGAAAAACTGTTTTTT
13	-	TRBV5-1	-	TRBJ2-1	CASSTVQGYEQFF	TGCGCCAGCAGCACAGTACAGGGCTATGAGCAGTTCTTC
13	-	TRBV7-9	-	TRBJ2-7	CASSFGSLYEQYF	TGTGCCAGCAGCTTCGGGAGCCTATACGAGCAGTACTTC
12	once	TRBV6-5	-	TRBJ1-1	CASSFRNTEAFF	TGTGCCAGCAGTTTTAGGAACACTGAAGCTTTCTTT
15	once	TRBV5-5	-	TRBJ2-3	CASSLFLRGTDTQYF	TGTGCCAGCAGCTTGTTCTTGCGGGGCACAGATACGCAGTATTTT
16	few	TRBV28	-	TRBJ1-1	CASSAIGTARNTEAFF	TGTGCCAGCAGCGCCATCGGGACTGCCAGGAACACTGAAGCTTTCTTT
16	-	TRBV7-8	TRBD2	TRBJ2-7	CASSHKGLAGASEQYF	TGTGCCAGCAGCCACAAGGGACTAGCGGGAGCTTCTGAGCAGTACTTC
12	-	TRBV7-9	-	TRBJ2-1	CASSPQGNSPFF	TGTGCCAGCAGCCCCCAGGGTAACTCTCCGTTCTTC
15	-	TRBV9	TRBD1	TRBJ1-2	CASSYGQASNYGYTF	TGTGCCAGCAGCTACGGACAGGCGTCTAACTATGGCTACACCTTC
15	-	TRBV4-3	-	TRBJ2-5	CASSHIGDSQETQYF	TGCGCCAGCAGCCATATAGGGGACTCCCAAGAGACCCAGTACTTC
11	-	TRBV20-1	-	TRBJ2-1	CSALTIHEQFF	TGCAGTGCCCTGACAATCCATGAGCAGTTCTTC
14	once	TRBV18	-	TRBJ2-7	CASSPRGTYHEQYF	TGTGCCAGCTCACCACGGGGGACATACCACGAGCAGTACTTC
14	few	TRBV24-1	-	TRBJ1-3	CATSDPGRENTIYF	TGTGCCACCAGTGACCCAGGGAGGGAGAACACCATATATTTT
13	-	TRBV5-1	TRBD1	TRBJ2-7	CASSFDRAYEQYF	TGCGCCAGCAGTTTTGACAGGGCCTACGAGCAGTACTTC
14	once	TRBV27	-	TRBJ1-2	CASSTAGQNYGYTF	TGTGCCAGCAGTACAGCCGGACAGAACTATGGCTACACCTTC
14	-	TRBV11-2	-	TRBJ1-1	CASSLASLGLEAFF	TGTGCCAGCAGCTTAGCTTCTCTGGGGCTTGAAGCTTTCTTT
14	-	TRBV7-2	-	TRBJ1-1	CASSQGSANTEAFF	TGTGCCAGCAGCCAAGGCAGCGCGAACACTGAAGCTTTCTTT
16	-	TRBV5-1	TRBD1	TRBJ1-6	CASSMTGSLDNSPLHF	TGCGCCAGCAGCATGACAGGGAGTTTGGATAATTCACCCCTCCACTTT
16	-	TRBV10-3	-	TRBJ1-1	CAISENGGAPLSEAFF	TGTGCCATCAGTGAGAATGGAGGGGCCCCTCTGTCTGAAGCTTTCTTT
11	-	TRBV27	-	TRBJ2-7	CASRDRGTKYF	TGTGCCAGCAGAGACCGGGGTACCAAGTACTTC
18	-	TRBV9	-	TRBJ2-5	CASSVGGGARALLETQYF	TGTGCCAGCAGCGTAGGAGGGGGGGCTCGAGCTCTGTTGGAGACCCAGTACTTC